This entry describes one T cell receptor (beta chain). Its cognate antigen is unknown. These data are taken from a study of PD-L1 blockade in urothelial cancer. Whole-study context: Blood analysis was done at 3 weeks (second dose) and 6 weeks after treatment began. Blood yielded a median of around 140,000 T cells per sample.

The study, taken as a whole, reports: Sub-median blood TCR clonality before treatment predicted longer survival.

Per germline, CDR1 MNHNS and CDR2 SASEGT. Trimming cost V 0 bases and J 6 bases; bases outside gene matches: 9. This CDR3 is 19 amino acids long. Synthetic templates analogous to TCR were spiked into all PCRs individually. Assay: immunoSEQ multiplex PCR; the TCRdb copy retains only in-frame clones and omits some. The repertoire includes 50,000 to 60,000 clones, around 82% of them detected once, and 5.5% to 7% sits in the top ten. Sequences were derived from PBMCs, sampled around atezolizumab (anti-PD-L1) treatment. The sequence derives from a man aged 40-49 years with urothelial cancer. The V call is TRBV6-1, the J call TRBJ2-1; TRBD2 aligns across 15 bases. The CDR3 spells CASSEAVPGLAGGVNEQFF. In DNA form, the CDR3 reads TGTGCCAGCAGTGAAGCCGTCCCGGGACTAGCGGGAGGCGTCAATGAGCAGTTCTTC.